This TCR beta chain was obtained from a study of cytomegalovirus exposure and HLA in healthy donors. It was with 60 Vbeta and 13 Jbeta primers that the PCR ran. Only in-frame clones appear in the TCRdb table, and some are missing; sequencing was by immunoSEQ multiplex PCR. In the table there are roughly 97,000 clones, 73% of which are singletons. The study's findings and limits: In a later analysis, productive TCRs from donors in an Asian-associated ancestry cluster reportedly carried fewer N-insertions than the cohort mean.

Each donor was nominally healthy when sampled (though unrecorded immune exposures were likely). As for this clone: Its antigen is undetermined.

CDR1 MNHEY and CDR2 SVGAGI come from the germline V gene. V lost 2 bases and J lost 4; bases outside the gene matches: 10. The CDR3 length is 16 residues. The sequenced sample consisted of PBMCs. The receptor was derived from a man in his forties in good health and CMV-seronegative. The V call is TRBV6-5, the J call TRBJ2-5, with TRBD2 matching 7 bases. The CDR3 sequence: CASSYEGLGGTETQYF. The CDR3 DNA is TGTGCCAGCAGTTACGAAGGGTTGGGAGGGACAGAGACCCAGTACTTC.